Here is one TCR beta chain with its context. The antigen remains undetermined. Trimming took 3 bases from V and 0 from J; bases not matched to a gene: 8. The CDR3 is made up of 17 amino acids. Germline V lookup: CDR1 SQVTM, CDR2 ANQGSEA. The data were obtained in a study of shared clonotypes between healthy human individuals. Findings of the study overall: In general, naive subsets displayed greater estimated richness than memory subsets did. Relative to clonotypes present in all four donors, those not shared had lower generation probabilities.

Terminally differentiated effector memory CD45RA+ cells were excluded from the naive CD8 cells, which were CD45RO-negative and positively selected for CCR7. In the original analysis: Filtering was not the same, since immunoSEQ gave junction-only sequences without quality scores. Only in-frame clones appear in the TCRdb table, and some are missing; sequencing was by immunoSEQ multiplex PCR. V, J and clone size are taken as reported in that table, and D and trimming were inferred from the DNA itself. Of about 680,000 clones in the sample, 92% were seen once. This receptor was obtained from a young man in good health. This sequence joins TRBV29-1 and TRBJ2-6; 7 bases map to TRBD1. Sample: naive CD8+ T cells sorted from blood. This CDR3 is CSVESGTELSGANVLTF. DNA of the CDR3: TGCAGCGTTGAGTCCGGGACAGAACTCTCTGGGGCCAACGTCCTGACTTTC.